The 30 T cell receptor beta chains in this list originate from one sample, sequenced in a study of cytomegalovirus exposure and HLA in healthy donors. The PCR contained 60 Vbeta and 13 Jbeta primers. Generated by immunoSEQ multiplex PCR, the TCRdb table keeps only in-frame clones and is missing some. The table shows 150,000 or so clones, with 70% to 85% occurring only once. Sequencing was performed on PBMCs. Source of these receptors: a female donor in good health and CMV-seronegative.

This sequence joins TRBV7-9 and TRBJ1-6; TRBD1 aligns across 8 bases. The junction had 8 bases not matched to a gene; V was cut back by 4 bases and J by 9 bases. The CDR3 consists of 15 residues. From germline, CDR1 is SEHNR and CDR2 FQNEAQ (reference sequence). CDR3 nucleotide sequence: TGTGCCAGCAGCTCCGGGACAGGAGGATTTTCACCCCTCCACTTT. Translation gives CASSSGTGGFSPLHF. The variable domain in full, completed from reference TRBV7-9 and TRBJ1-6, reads DTGVSQNPRHKITKRGQNVTFRCDPISEHNRLYWYRQTLGQGPEFLTYFQNEAQLEKSRLLSDRFSAERPKGSFSTLEIQRTEQGDSAMYLCASSSGTGGFSPLHFGNGTRLTVT.

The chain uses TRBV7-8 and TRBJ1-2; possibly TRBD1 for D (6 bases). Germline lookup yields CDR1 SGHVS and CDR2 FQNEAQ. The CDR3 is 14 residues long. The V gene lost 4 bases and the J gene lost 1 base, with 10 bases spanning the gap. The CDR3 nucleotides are TGTGCCAGCAGCTATACAGGGAGTAACTATGGCTACACCTTC. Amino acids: CASSYTGSNYGYTF.

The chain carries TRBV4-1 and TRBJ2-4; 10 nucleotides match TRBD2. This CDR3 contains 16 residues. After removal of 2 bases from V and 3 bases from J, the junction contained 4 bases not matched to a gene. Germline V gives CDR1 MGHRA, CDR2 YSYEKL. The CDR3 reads CASSQPSGSGKNIQYF. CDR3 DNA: TGCGCCAGCAGCCAACCTAGCGGGAGTGGCAAAAACATTCAGTACTTC.

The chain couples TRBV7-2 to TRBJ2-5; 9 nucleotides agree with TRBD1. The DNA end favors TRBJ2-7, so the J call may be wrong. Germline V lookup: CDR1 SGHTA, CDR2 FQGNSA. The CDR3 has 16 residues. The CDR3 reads CASSLVSGQGLYEQYF. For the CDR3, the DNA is TGTGCCAGCAGCTTAGTATCGGGACAGGGCCTCTACGAGCAGTACTTC.

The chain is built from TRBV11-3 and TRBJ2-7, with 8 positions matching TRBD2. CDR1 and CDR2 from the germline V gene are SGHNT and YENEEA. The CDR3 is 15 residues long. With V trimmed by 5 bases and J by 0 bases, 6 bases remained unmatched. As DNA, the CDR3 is TGTGCCAGCAGCCCGGGGGGGGCGGCCTCCTACGAGCAGTACTTC. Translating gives CASSPGGAASYEQYF.

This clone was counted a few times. Here the CDR3 DNA reads TGTGCCAGCAGCCAAGACGTCCGCTCTGGGGCCAACGTCCTGACTTTC. It is translated as CASSQDVRSGANVLTF. The chain carries TRBV4-2 and TRBJ2-6; D is uncertain. The CDR3 runs to 16 residues. Trimming left V 0 bases short and J 0 bases short, with 6 bases between. Germline CDR1 reads LGHNA; CDR2 reads YNFKEQ.

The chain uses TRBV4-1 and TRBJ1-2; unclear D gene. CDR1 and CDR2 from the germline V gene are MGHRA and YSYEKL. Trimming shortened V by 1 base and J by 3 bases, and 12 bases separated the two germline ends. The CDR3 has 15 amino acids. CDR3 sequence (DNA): TGCGCCAGCAGCCAAGGACCGGGCGGGGACTATGGCTACACCTTC. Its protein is CASSQGPGGDYGYTF.

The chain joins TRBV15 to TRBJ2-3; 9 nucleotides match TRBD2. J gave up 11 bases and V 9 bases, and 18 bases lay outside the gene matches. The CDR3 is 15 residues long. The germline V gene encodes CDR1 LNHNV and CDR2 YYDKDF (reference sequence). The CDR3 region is CATGAPGLASERQYF. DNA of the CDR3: TGTGCCACGGGTGCCCCGGGACTAGCATCAGAAAGGCAGTATTTT.

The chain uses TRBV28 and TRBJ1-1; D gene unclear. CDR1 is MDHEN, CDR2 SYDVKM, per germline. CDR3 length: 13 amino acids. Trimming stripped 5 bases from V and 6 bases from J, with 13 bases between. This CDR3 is CASSLPQRAEAFF. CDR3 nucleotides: TGTGCCAGCAGTCTGCCCCAGAGGGCTGAAGCTTTCTTT.

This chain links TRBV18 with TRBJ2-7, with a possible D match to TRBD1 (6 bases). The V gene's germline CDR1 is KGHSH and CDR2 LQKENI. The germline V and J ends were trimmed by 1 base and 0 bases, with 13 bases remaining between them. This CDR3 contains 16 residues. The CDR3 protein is CASSPLGGRSSYEQYF. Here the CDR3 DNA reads TGTGCCAGCTCACCACTAGGGGGAAGGAGCTCCTACGAGCAGTACTTC.

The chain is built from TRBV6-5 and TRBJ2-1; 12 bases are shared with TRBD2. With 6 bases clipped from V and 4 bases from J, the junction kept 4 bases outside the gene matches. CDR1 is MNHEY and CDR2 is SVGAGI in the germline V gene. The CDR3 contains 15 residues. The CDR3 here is CASSLGLAGYNEQFF. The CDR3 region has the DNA TGTGCCAGCAGCCTCGGACTAGCGGGATACAATGAGCAGTTCTTC.

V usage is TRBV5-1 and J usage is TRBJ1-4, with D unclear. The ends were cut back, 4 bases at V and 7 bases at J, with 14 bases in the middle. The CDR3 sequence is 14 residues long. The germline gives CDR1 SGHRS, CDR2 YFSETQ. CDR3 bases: TGCGCCAGCAGCCTCGCGAGAGCAGGTGAAAAACTGTTTTTT. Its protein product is CASSLARAGEKLFF.

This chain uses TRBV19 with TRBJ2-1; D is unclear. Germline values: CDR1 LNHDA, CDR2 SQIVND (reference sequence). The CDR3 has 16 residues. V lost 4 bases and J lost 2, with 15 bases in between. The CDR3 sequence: CASSTRLVATYNEQFF. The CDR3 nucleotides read TGTGCCAGTAGTACCAGGTTGGTCGCAACCTACAATGAGCAGTTCTTC.

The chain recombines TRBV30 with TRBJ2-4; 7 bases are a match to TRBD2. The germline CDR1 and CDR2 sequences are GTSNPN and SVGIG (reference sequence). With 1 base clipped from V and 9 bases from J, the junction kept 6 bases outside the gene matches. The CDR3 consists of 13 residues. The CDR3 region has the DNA TGTGCCTGGAGTGCCGGACTAGAGGGCATTCAGTACTTC. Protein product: CAWSAGLEGIQYF.

The CDR3 loop reads CASSQWDRENTGELFF. The CDR3 DNA reads as TGCGCCAGCAGTCAATGGGACAGGGAGAACACCGGGGAGCTGTTTTTT. The J gene is TRBJ2-2, the V gene TRBV23-1, with 9 bases lining up with TRBD1. Being an ORF, TRBV23-1 has a function that is uncertain. This CDR3 spans 16 amino acids. Trimming took 1 base from V and 1 from J; bases not matched to a gene: 1.

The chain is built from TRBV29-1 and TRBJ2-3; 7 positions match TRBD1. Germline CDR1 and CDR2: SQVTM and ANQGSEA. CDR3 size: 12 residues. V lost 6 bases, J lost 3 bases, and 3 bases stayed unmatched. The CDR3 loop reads CSVLRGTDTQYF. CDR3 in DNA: TGCAGCGTGCTCAGGGGGACAGATACGCAGTATTTT.

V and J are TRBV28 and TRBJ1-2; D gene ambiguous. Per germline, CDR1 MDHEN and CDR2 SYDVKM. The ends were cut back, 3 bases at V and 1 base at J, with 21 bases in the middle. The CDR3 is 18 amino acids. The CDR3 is CASSFSLGGLKINYGYTF. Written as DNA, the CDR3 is TGTGCCAGCAGTTTCTCTCTCGGCGGCCTAAAAATTAACTATGGCTACACCTTC.

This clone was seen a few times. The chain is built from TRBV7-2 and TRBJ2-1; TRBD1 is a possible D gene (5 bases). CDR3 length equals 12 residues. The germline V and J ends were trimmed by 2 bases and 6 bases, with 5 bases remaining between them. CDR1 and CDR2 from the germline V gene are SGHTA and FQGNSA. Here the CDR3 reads CASSLRGNEQFF. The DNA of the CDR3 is TGTGCCAGCAGCTTAAGGGGCAATGAGCAGTTCTTC.

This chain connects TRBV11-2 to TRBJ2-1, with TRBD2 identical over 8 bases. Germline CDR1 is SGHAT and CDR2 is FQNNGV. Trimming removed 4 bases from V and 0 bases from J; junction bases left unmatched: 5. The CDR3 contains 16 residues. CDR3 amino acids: CASSSTSGTSYNEQFF. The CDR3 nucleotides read TGTGCCAGCAGCTCTACTAGCGGCACCTCCTACAATGAGCAGTTCTTC.

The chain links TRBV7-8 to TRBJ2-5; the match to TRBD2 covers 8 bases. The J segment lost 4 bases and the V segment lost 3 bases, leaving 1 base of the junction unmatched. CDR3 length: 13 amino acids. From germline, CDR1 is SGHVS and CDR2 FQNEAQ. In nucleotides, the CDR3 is TGTGCCAGCAGCTTGGCGGGAGGAGAGACCCAGTACTTC. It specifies CASSLAGGETQYF.

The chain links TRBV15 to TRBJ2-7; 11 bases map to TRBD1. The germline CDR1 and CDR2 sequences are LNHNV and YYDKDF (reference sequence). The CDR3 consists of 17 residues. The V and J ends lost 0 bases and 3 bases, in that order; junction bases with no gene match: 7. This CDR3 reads CATSRDWPGQGGYEQYF. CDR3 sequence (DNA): TGTGCCACCAGCAGAGATTGGCCGGGACAGGGGGGCTACGAGCAGTACTTC.

CDR3 loop: CASGPSFEEGTEAFF. In DNA, the CDR3 is TGTGCCAGCGGTCCCTCCTTCGAGGAGGGCACTGAAGCTTTCTTT. V usage is TRBV5-6 and J usage is TRBJ1-1; D is undetermined. V dropped 7 bases and J dropped 4 bases, with 20 bases sitting between them. Germline V CDR1 and CDR2: SGHDT, YYEEEE. The CDR3 loop spans 15 amino acids.

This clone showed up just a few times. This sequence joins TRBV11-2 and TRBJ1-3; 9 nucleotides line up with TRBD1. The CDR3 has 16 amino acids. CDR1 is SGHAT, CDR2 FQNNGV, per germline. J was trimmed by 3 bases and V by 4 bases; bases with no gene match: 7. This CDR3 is CASSWWDRVVGNTIYF. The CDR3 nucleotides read TGTGCCAGCAGCTGGTGGGACAGGGTTGTTGGAAACACCATATATTTT.

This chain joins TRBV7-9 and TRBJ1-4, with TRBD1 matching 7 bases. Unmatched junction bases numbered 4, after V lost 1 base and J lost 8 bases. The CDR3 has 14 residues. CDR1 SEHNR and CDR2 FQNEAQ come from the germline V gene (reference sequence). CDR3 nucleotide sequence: TGTGCCAGCAGCTTAGGGGACAGACCGGAAAAACTGTTTTTT. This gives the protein CASSLGDRPEKLFF.

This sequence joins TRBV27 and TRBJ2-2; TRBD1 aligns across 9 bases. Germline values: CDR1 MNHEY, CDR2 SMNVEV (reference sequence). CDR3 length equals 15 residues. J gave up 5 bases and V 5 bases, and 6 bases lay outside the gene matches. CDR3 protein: CASSPYGQGTGELFF. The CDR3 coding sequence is TGTGCCAGCAGTCCGTACGGACAGGGGACCGGGGAGCTGTTTTTT.

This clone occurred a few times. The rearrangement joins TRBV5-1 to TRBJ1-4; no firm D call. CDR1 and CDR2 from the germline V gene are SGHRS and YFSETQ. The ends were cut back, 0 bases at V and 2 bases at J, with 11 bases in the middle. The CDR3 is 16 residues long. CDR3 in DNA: TGCGCCAGCAGCTTGGAAGGAGTGCCCACTAATGAAAAACTGTTTTTT. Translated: CASSLEGVPTNEKLFF.

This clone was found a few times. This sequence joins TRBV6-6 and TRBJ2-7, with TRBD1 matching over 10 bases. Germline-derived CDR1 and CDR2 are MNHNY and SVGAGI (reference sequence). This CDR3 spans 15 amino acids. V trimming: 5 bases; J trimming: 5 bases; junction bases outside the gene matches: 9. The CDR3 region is CASSHRDRGGNEQYF. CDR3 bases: TGTGCCAGCAGTCACCGGGACAGGGGTGGCAACGAGCAGTACTTC.

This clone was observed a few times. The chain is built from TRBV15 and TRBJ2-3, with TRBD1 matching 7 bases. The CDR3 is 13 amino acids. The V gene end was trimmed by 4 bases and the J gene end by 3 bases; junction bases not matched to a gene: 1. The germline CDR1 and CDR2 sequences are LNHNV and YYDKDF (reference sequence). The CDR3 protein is CATSKGATDTQYF. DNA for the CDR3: TGTGCCACCAGCAAGGGGGCAACAGATACGCAGTATTTT.

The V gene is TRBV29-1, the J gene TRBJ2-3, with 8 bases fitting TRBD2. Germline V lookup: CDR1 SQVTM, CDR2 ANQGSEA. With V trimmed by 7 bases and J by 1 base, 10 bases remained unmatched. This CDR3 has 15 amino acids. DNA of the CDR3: TGCAGCGCCCCCGGGAGTAGCGGGGGCACAGATACGCAGTATTTT. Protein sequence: CSAPGSSGGTDTQYF.

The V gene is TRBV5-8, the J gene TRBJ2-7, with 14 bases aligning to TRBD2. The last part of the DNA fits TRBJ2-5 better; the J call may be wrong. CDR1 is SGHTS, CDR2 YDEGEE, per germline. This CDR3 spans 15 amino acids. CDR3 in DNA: TGTGCCAGCAGCCCGGGACTAGCGGGAGTTGAGACCCAGTACTTC. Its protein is CASSPGLAGVETQYF.